The 20 T cell receptor beta chains below were found in one sample sequenced in a study of PD-L1 blockade in urothelial cancer. Regarding time point: pretreatment peripheral blood. Repertoires were generated with immunoSEQ multiplex PCR, while TCRdb's copy carries only in-frame clones and drops some. The profile covers roughly 56,000 clones, with just over 85% appearing a single time and over 20% taken by the ten largest. The sequences come from PBMCs, collected around atezolizumab (anti-PD-L1) treatment. The receptors stem from a man aged 60-69 years with urothelial cancer.

The chain has TRBV5-1 and TRBJ2-7, with D perhaps matching TRBD2 (6 bases). This CDR3 has 13 amino acids. CDR1 and CDR2 from the germline V gene are SGHRS and YFSETQ. The V and J ends lost 5 bases and 4 bases respectively, with 13 bases between them. The CDR3, as DNA: TGCGCCAGCAGGCGCGATAGCGGTTACGAGCAGTACTTC. This codes for CASRRDSGYEQYF.

The chain combines TRBV15 with TRBJ2-4, with D perhaps matching TRBD2 (7 bases). CDR1 LNHNV and CDR2 YYDKDF come from the germline V gene (reference sequence). The CDR3 has 15 amino acids. Trimming took 5 bases from V and 2 from J, leaving 13 bases between them. This CDR3 is CATSPRRGPKNIQYF. The CDR3, as DNA: TGTGCCACCAGCCCCCGGCGGGGGCCCAAAAACATTCAGTACTTC.

The V call is TRBV14, the J call TRBJ2-7; D gene ambiguous. This CDR3 comprises 13 residues. In germline, CDR1 is SGHDN, CDR2 FVKESK. V lost 3 bases, J lost 4 bases, and 10 bases lay in between. CDR3 protein: CASSHFRVYEQYF. Written as DNA, the CDR3 is TGTGCCAGCAGCCATTTCCGAGTTTACGAGCAGTACTTC.

This chain joins TRBV6-1 and TRBJ2-1; a weak D match, TRBD2 (9 bases). The CDR3 runs 14 residues. Between the trimmed V and J ends, which lost 5 bases and 16 bases, there was a span of 24 bases. The germline CDR1 and CDR2 sequences are MNHNS and SASEGT. CDR3 region: CASSPLAGTRGPFF. The CDR3 coding sequence is TGTGCCAGCAGTCCTCTAGCGGGGACCAGGGGGCCATTCTTC.

The V and J genes are TRBV9 and TRBJ2-1; 8 bases agree with TRBD2. The CDR3 spans 17 residues. The V gene's germline CDR1 is SGDLS and CDR2 YYNGEE. J was trimmed by 3 bases and V by 0 bases; bases with no gene match: 8. Written as DNA, the CDR3 is TGTGCCAGCAGCGTAGGACACGGCGGGAGGAACTACAATGAGCAGTTCTTC. Translated: CASSVGHGGRNYNEQFF.

This chain uses TRBV4-3 with TRBJ2-2; 10 bases line up with TRBD1. Germline loops: CDR1 LGHNA, CDR2 YSLEER. The CDR3 extends over 17 amino acids. V lost 4 bases, J lost 2 bases, and 7 bases stayed unmatched. The CDR3 sequence: CASSRPRQGANTGELFF. CDR3 sequence (DNA): TGCGCCAGCAGCCGACCTAGACAGGGGGCCAACACCGGGGAGCTGTTTTTT.

V is TRBV7-9 and J is TRBJ2-5; 7 positions agree with TRBD1. CDR1 SEHNR and CDR2 FQNEAQ come from the germline V gene (reference sequence). With 4 bases clipped from V and 2 bases from J, the junction kept 1 base outside the gene matches. The CDR3 length is 13 residues. CDR3 residues: CASSWGQQETQYF. The DNA for the CDR3 is TGTGCCAGCAGCTGGGGACAGCAAGAGACCCAGTACTTC.

The rearrangement joins TRBV7-2 to TRBJ2-7; the D gene is possibly TRBD1 (5 bases). The germline V gene encodes CDR1 SGHTA and CDR2 FQGNSA. This CDR3 has 13 amino acids. With 2 bases removed from V and 4 bases from J, the gap between germline ends came to 9 bases. DNA of the CDR3: TGTGCCAGCAGCTTATGGGGCAGATACGAGCAGTACTTC. Amino acids: CASSLWGRYEQYF.

This sequence joins TRBV10-3 and TRBJ2-3; maybe TRBD1 (5 bases). Germline V gives CDR1 ENHRY, CDR2 SYGVKD. The CDR3 totals 14 residues. Trimming removed 6 bases at V and 4 bases at J, with 14 bases between. This CDR3 is CAIRIGTGADTQYF. CDR3 coding DNA: TGTGCCATCAGGATTGGCACAGGAGCAGATACGCAGTATTTT.

The chain uses TRBV4-3 and TRBJ2-1, with TRBD1 as a possible D gene (5 bases). The CDR3 totals 15 residues. The germline gives CDR1 LGHNA, CDR2 YSLEER. Trimming pared 6 bases from V and 6 bases from J, leaving 18 bases between. In nucleotides, the CDR3 is TGCGCCAGCAGTCCTCGCCTAGGTAGGGGCAATGAGCAGTTCTTC. This translates into CASSPRLGRGNEQFF.

The chain is built from TRBV13 and TRBJ2-5; 7 bases are shared with TRBD1. V lost 0 bases and J lost 5; bases outside the gene matches: 3. The CDR3 is made up of 14 amino acids. Germline V gene lookup returns CDR1 PRHDT and CDR2 FYEKMQ (reference sequence). This CDR3 reads CASSLGTRGETQYF. The CDR3 DNA is TGTGCCAGCAGCTTAGGAACCAGGGGGGAGACCCAGTACTTC.

V usage is TRBV7-2 and J usage is TRBJ2-7, with TRBD2 matching 12 bases. Per the germline V gene, CDR1 is SGHTA and CDR2 is FQGNSA. With 5 bases clipped from V and 3 bases from J, the junction kept 8 bases outside the gene matches. The CDR3 totals 16 residues. The CDR3 nucleotides read TGTGCCAGCAGCACACGGACTAGCGGGACCCTCTACGAGCAGTACTTC. As protein: CASSTRTSGTLYEQYF. The whole variable domain, filled in from reference TRBV7-2 and TRBJ2-7, reads GAGVSQSPSNKVTEKGKDVELRCDPISGHTALYWYRQSLGQGLEFLIYFQGNSAPDKSGLPSDRFSAERTGGSVSTLTIQRTQQEDSAVYLCASSTRTSGTLYEQYFGPGTRLTVT.

This clone came up a few times. The chain employs TRBV7-2 and TRBJ1-6; possibly TRBD1 for D (6 bases). Trimming cost V 2 bases and J 10 bases, with 12 bases left between them. CDR1 SGHTA and CDR2 FQGNSA come from the germline V gene. The CDR3 covers 14 residues. For the CDR3, the DNA is TGTGCCAGCAGCTTACGCCAGGGGTACTCACCCCTCCACTTT. Protein product: CASSLRQGYSPLHF.

The rearrangement links TRBV30 to TRBJ1-2; 10 nucleotides match TRBD1. CDR1 and CDR2 from the germline V gene are GTSNPN and SVGIG (reference sequence). Trimming took 7 bases from V and 8 from J; bases not matched to a gene: 4. The CDR3 spans 11 residues. The CDR3, as DNA: TGTGCCTCATGGACAGGGGGAGGCTACACCTTC. Residues: CASWTGGGYTF.

The J gene is TRBJ1-5, the V gene TRBV5-1; maybe TRBD1 (5 bases). This CDR3 region has 14 residues. The germline V and J ends were trimmed by 2 bases and 3 bases, with 9 bases remaining between them. In germline, CDR1 is SGHRS, CDR2 YFSETQ. CDR3 in amino acids: CASSFGDYNQPQHF. The CDR3 nucleotides are TGCGCCAGCAGCTTCGGGGACTACAATCAGCCCCAGCATTTT.

The V and J genes are TRBV7-6 and TRBJ1-2; 9 bases are shared with TRBD1. Germline CDR1 is SGHVS and CDR2 is FNYEAQ. CDR3 size: 14 residues. The V segment lost 5 bases and the J segment 4 bases; nucleotides outside the gene matches: 5. This chain's CDR3 is CASSLTGQGYGYTF. The CDR3 bases are TGTGCCAGCAGCCTTACGGGACAGGGCTATGGCTACACCTTC.

The V and J genes are TRBV5-1 and TRBJ2-7; maybe TRBD1 (5 bases). Germline V lookup: CDR1 SGHRS, CDR2 YFSETQ. The CDR3 totals 16 residues. Trimming left V 4 bases short and J 1 base short, with 18 bases between. In DNA form, the CDR3 reads TGCGCCAGCAGCCCCCAGCCGGGTCAGGGTTCCTACGAGCAGTACTTC. This sequence encodes CASSPQPGQGSYEQYF.

V gene TRBV7-9 combines with J gene TRBJ2-1; the match to TRBD2 covers 10 bases. This CDR3 is 14 amino acids long. Trimming cost V 6 bases and J 4 bases; bases outside gene matches: 3. Germline CDR1 is SEHNR and CDR2 is FQNEAQ (reference sequence). The CDR3 DNA is TGTGCCAGCAGACTAGCGGGATCTTACAATGAGCAGTTCTTC. Amino acids: CASRLAGSYNEQFF.

This chain connects TRBV9 to TRBJ2-3; possibly TRBD2 for D (6 bases). The CDR3 has 19 residues. Between the trimmed V and J ends, which lost 0 bases and 1 base, there was a span of 21 bases. The germline gives CDR1 SGDLS, CDR2 YYNGEE. CDR3 residues: CASSVGVVTGGVGTDTQYF. CDR3 DNA: TGTGCCAGCAGCGTAGGAGTCGTCACCGGGGGAGTTGGCACAGATACGCAGTATTTT. The entire variable domain, with the rest obtained from reference TRBV9 and TRBJ2-3, is as follows: DSGVTQTPKHLITATGQRVTLRCSPRSGDLSVYWYQQSLDQGLQFLIQYYNGEERAKGNILERFSAQQFPDLHSELNLSSLELGDSALYFCASSVGVVTGGVGTDTQYFGPGTRLTVL.

The chain combines TRBV10-3 with TRBJ2-1; 16 bases match TRBD2. The CDR3 contains 15 residues. Trimming at V came to 6 bases and at J to 7 bases, leaving 3 bases not matched to a gene. CDR1 ENHRY and CDR2 SYGVKD come from the germline V gene. The CDR3 sequence is CAIRGTSGRGNEQFF. CDR3 nucleotide sequence: TGTGCCATCAGAGGGACTAGCGGGAGGGGTAATGAGCAGTTCTTC.